Each of the 2 T cell receptor beta chains below was sequenced from the same sample in a study of blood T cell repertoires in COVID-19. Only in-frame clones appear in the TCRdb table, and some are missing; sequencing was by immunoSEQ multiplex PCR. The sample holds approximately 230,000 clones, approximately 80% seen once. What was sequenced was peripheral blood. The receptors originated from an elderly woman with active or convalescent COVID-19.

This clone appeared a few times. J is TRBJ1-2 and V is TRBV5-1, with D possibly being TRBD1 (5 bases). The V gene lost 5 bases and the J gene lost 4 bases, with 18 bases spanning the gap. The CDR3 spans 15 residues. CDR1 is SGHRS, CDR2 YFSETQ, per germline. CDR3 sequence reads: CASRPRSQALYGYTF. For the CDR3, the DNA is TGCGCCAGCAGGCCAAGATCACAGGCCCTCTATGGCTACACCTTC.

This chain links TRBV4-1 with TRBJ1-3; 9 positions match TRBD1. Unmatched junction bases numbered 12, after V lost 3 bases and J lost 0 bases. The CDR3 is 19 amino acids. Germline V lookup: CDR1 MGHRA, CDR2 YSYEKL. CDR3 sequence: CASSQETPDRGYSGNTIYF. CDR3 sequence (DNA): TGCGCCAGCAGCCAGGAAACCCCGGACAGGGGATACTCTGGAAACACCATATATTTT.